This T cell receptor beta chain was found in a study of read filtering for tumor transcriptome and immune sequencing. The overall study: DNase treatment preceded whole-transcriptome library preparation. TCR-mapped reads were about 3.5 to 10.27 million with IR-seq versus roughly 75 to 1,400 with RNA-seq. Study conclusions and caveats: Correlation between methods rose after single-read clonotypes were removed.

The library was built from 400 to 500 ng RNA with molecular barcoded adaptors for alpha/delta and beta/gamma chains. TCRdb re-called the reads with MiXCR, one entry per CDR3 protein. The repertoire holds about 62,000 distinct CDR3 sequences, with less than 20% as singletons. In its sample, this clonotype was seen many times. Its antigen is unknown. The CDR3 totals 15 residues. Trimming removed 5 bases at V and 1 base at J, with 12 bases between. Germline loops: CDR1 MGHRA, CDR2 YSYEKL. Specimen: a population of CD138-negative cells sorted from bone marrow. This sequence was found in a donor aged 40 or older with multiple myeloma. V gene TRBV4-1 combines with J gene TRBJ1-5; maybe TRBD1 (5 bases). CDR3 protein: CASSFRDGSNQPQHF. The CDR3 coding sequence is TGCGCCAGCAGCTTCCGGGACGGAAGCAATCAGCCCCAGCATTTT.